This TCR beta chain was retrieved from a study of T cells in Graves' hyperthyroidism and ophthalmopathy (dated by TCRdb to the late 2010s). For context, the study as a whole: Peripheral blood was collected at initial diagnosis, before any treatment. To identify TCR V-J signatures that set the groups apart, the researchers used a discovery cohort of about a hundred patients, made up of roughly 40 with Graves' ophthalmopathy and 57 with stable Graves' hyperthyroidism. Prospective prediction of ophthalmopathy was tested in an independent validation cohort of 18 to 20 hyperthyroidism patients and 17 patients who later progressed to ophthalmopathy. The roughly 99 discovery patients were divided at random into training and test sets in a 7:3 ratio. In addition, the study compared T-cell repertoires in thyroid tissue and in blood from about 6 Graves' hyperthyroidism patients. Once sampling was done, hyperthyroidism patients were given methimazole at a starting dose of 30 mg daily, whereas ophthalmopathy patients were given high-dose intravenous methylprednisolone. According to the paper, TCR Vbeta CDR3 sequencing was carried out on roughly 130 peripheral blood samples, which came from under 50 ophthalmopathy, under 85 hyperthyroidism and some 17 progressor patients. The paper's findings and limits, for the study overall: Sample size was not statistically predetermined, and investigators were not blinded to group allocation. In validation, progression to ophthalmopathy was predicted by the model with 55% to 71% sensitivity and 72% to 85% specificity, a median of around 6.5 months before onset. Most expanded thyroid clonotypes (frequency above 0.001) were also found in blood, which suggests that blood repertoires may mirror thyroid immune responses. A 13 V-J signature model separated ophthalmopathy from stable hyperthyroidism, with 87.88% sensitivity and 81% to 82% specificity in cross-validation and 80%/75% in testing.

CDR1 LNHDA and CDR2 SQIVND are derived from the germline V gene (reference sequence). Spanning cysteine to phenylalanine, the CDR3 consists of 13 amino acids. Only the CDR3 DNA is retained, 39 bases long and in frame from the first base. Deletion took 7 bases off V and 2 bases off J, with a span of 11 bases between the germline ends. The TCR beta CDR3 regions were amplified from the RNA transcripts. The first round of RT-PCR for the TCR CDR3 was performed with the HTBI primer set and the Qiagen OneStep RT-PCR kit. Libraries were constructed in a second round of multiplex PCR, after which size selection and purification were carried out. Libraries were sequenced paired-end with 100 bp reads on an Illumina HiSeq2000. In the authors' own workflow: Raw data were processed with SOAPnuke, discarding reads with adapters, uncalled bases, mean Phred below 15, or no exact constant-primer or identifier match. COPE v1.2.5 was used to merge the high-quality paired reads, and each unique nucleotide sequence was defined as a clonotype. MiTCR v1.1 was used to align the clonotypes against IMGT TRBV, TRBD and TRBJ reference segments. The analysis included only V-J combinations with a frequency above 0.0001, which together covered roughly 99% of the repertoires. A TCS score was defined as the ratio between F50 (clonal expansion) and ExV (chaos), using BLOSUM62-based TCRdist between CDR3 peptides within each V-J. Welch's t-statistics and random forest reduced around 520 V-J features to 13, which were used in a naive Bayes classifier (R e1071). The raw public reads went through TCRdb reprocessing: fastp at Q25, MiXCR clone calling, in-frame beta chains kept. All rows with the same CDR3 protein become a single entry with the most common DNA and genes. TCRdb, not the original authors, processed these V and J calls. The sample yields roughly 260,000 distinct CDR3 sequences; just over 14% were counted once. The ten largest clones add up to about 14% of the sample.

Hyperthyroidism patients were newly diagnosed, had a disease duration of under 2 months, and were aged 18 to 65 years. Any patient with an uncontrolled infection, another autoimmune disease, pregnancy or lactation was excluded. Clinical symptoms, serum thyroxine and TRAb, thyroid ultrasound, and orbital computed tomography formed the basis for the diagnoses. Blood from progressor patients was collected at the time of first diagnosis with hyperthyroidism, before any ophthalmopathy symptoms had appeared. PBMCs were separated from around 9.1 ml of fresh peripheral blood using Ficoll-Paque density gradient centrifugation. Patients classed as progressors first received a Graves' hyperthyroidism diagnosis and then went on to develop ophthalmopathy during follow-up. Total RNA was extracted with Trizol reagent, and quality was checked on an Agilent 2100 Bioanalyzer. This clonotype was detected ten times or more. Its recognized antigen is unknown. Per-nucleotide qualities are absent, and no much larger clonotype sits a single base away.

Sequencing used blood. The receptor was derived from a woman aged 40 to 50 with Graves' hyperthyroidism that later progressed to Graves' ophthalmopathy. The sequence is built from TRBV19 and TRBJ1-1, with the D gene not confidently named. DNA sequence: TGTGCCAGTAAGGCGGGGATAAACACTGAAGCTTTCTTT. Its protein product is CASKAGINTEAFF.